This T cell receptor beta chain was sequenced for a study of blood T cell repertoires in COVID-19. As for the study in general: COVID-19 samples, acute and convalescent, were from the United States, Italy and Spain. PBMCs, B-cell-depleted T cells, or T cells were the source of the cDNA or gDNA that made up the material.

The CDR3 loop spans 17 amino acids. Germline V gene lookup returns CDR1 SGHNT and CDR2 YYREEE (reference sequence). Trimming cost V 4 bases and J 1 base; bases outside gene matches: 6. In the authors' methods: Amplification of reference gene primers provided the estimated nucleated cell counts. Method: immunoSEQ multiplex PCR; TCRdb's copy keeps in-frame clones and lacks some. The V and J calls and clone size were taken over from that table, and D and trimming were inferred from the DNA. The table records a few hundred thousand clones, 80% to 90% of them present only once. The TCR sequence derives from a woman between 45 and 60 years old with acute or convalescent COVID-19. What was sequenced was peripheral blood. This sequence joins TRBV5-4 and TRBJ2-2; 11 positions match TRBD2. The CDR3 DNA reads TGTGCCAGCAGCCTGGGACTAGCGGAGGAGAACACCGGGGAGCTGTTTTTT. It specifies CASSLGLAEENTGELFF.